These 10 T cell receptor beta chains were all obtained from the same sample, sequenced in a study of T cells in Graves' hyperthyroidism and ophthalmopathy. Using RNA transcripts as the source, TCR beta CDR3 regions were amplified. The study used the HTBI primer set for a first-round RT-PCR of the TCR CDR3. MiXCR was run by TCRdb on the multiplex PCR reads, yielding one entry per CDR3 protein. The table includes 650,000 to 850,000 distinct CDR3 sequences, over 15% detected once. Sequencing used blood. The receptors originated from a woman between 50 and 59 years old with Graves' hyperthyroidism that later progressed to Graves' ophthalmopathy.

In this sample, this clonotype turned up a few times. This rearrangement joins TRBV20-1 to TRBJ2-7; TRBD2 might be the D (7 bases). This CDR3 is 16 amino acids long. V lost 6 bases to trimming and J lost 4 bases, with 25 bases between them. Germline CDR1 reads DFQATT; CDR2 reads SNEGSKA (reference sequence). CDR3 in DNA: TGCAGTGCCAGGGTGGCCTCGGGGGGCTCCCGTTACGAGCAGTACTTC. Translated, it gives CSARVASGGSRYEQYF.

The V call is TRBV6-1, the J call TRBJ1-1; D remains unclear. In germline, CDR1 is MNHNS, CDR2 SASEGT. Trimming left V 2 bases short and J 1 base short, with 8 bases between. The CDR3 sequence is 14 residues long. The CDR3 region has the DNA TGTGCCAGCAGTGAAAGCTTGGGGAACACTGAAGCTTTCTTT. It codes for CASSESLGNTEAFF.

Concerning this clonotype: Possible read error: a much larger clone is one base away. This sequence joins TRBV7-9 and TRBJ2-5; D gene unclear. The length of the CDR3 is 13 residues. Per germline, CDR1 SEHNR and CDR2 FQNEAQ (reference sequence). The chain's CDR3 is CASCLSQGETQYF. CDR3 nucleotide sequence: TGTGCCAGCTGCTTATCCCAAGGGGAGACCCAGTACTTC.

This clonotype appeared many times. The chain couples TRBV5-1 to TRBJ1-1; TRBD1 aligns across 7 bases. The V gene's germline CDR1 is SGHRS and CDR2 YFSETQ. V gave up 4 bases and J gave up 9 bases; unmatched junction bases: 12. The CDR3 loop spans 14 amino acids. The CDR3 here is CASSPRRDSPKAFF. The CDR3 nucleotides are TGCGCCAGCAGCCCGAGGCGGGACAGCCCAAAAGCTTTCTTT.

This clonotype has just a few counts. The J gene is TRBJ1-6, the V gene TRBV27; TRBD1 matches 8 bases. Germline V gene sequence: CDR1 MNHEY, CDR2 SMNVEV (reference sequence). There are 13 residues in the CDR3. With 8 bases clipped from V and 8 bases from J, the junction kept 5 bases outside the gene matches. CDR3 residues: CASRQGSYSPLHF. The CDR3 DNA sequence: TGTGCCAGCCGACAGGGGAGTTATTCACCCCTCCACTTT.

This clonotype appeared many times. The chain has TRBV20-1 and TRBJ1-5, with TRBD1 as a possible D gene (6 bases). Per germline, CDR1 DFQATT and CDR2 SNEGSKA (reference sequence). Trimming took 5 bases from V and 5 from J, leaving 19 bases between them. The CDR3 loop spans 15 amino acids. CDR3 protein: CSARPPTGRDQPQHF. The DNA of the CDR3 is TGCAGTGCTCGACCGCCTACAGGGAGGGATCAGCCCCAGCATTTT.

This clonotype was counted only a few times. The CDR3 loop reads CASSQDLRASSYEQYF. DNA for the CDR3: TGCGCCAGCAGCCAAGATCTCAGGGCAAGCTCCTACGAGCAGTACTTC. The chain couples TRBV4-1 to TRBJ2-7; D is possibly TRBD1 (5 bases). V lost 0 bases and J 0 bases, leaving 12 bases between the germline ends. CDR1 is MGHRA, CDR2 YSYEKL, per germline. CDR3 length: 16 residues.

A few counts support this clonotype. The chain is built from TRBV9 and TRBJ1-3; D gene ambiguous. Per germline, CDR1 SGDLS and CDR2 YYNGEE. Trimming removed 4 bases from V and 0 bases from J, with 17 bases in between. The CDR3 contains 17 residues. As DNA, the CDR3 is TGTGCCAGCAGCCCTGGGCAGACCCGAGACTCTGGAAACACCATATATTTT. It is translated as CASSPGQTRDSGNTIYF.

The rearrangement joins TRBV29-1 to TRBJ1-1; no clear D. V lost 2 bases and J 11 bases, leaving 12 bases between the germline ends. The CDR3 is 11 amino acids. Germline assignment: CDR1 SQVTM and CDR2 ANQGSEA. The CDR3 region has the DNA TGCAGCGTTGAATTGACTTCAGGCGCTTTCTTT. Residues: CSVELTSGAFF.

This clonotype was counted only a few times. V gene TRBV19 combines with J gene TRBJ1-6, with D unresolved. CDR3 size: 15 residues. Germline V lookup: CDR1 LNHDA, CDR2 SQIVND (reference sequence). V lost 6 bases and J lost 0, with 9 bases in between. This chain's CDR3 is CASSIGSSYNSPLHF. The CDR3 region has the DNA TGTGCCAGTAGCATCGGGAGCTCCTATAATTCACCCCTCCACTTT.